A single sample gave rise to the 5 T cell receptor beta chains below, sequenced in a study of T cell repertoires in cytomegalovirus infection. No antigen has been assigned to these receptors. A single record per CDR3 protein comes from TCRdb applying MiXCR to the reads. The sample lists about a million distinct CDR3 sequences, under 40% occurring once. This material consisted of cultured CD8+ T cells from PBMCs, taken from culture after CMV antigen stimulation. The receptors stem from a human donor in good health (CMV status not recorded). Some clones in this sample may be carry-over from other donors' samples.

This rearrangement joins TRBV2 to TRBJ2-1; 7 bases are a match to TRBD1. CDR1 is SNHLY, CDR2 FYNNEI, per germline. Losses at the gene ends were 3 bases for V and 4 bases for J; bases not matched to a gene: 9. The CDR3 covers 16 residues. The CDR3 here is CASSDLVTGPYNEQFF. DNA of the CDR3: TGTGCCAGCAGTGACCTCGTGACAGGGCCTTACAATGAGCAGTTCTTC. The full variable domain, its missing parts supplied by reference TRBV2 and TRBJ2-1, is EPEVTQTPSHQVTQMGQEVILRCVPISNHLYFYWYRQILGQKVEFLVSFYNNEISEKSEIFDDQFSVERPDGSNFTLKIRSTKLEDSAMYFCASSDLVTGPYNEQFFGPGTRLTVL.

The table lists this clonotype with a few counts. The chain carries TRBV15 and TRBJ1-6, with 8 nucleotides matching TRBD1. The CDR3 contains 15 residues. V lost 5 bases to trimming and J lost 7 bases; unmatched junction nucleotides: 7. CDR1 is LNHNV, CDR2 YYDKDF, per germline (reference sequence). The CDR3 region has the DNA TGTGCCACCAGCCCCCGGACAGGGAACAATTCACCCCTCCACTTT. Translated: CATSPRTGNNSPLHF.

In its sample, this clonotype was seen many times. The rearrangement joins TRBV6-5 to TRBJ1-2; D call uncertain. Germline V gives CDR1 MNHEY, CDR2 SVGAGI. There are 13 residues in the CDR3. Trimming cost V 4 bases and J 4 bases, with 10 bases left between them. This chain's CDR3 is CASSLTGFYGYTF. The CDR3 coding sequence is TGTGCCAGCAGTTTAACGGGATTCTATGGCTACACCTTC.

CDR3 protein: CASSLVAEYYNEQFF. For the CDR3, the DNA is TGTGCCAGCAGCTTAGTAGCGGAGTACTACAATGAGCAGTTCTTC. The V gene is TRBV7-9, the J gene TRBJ2-1, with D possibly TRBD2 on 6 matching bases. Looked up from germline, CDR1 is SEHNR and CDR2 is FQNEAQ (reference sequence). The CDR3 loop spans 15 amino acids. The V and J ends lost 1 base and 3 bases respectively, with 10 bases between them.

This clonotype was detected only a few times. This rearrangement joins TRBV19 to TRBJ2-7; D is possibly TRBD1 (5 bases). V gave up 5 bases and J gave up 3 bases, with 17 bases separating them. Per the germline V gene, CDR1 is LNHDA and CDR2 is SQIVND (reference sequence). The CDR3 runs to 15 residues. The CDR3 spells CASSLGKDTYYEQYF. The DNA of the CDR3 is TGTGCCAGTAGTTTGGGGAAGGACACTTACTACGAGCAGTACTTC.